Listed here are 23 T cell receptor beta chains from one sample, sequenced in a study of Tregs in tolerant kidney transplant recipients. Sequencing used immunoSEQ multiplex PCR; TCRdb keeps in-frame clones, though not all of them. The table for this sample gives about 48,000 clones. The sample consisted of CD4+ T cells from blood, taken before the transplant. These receptors were taken from a human donor who received a combined kidney and bone marrow transplant.

Worth noting for this clone: The CDR3 goes on 3 residues after the read ends, and that part is filled in from the germline J gene. The chain couples TRBV7-2 to TRBJ2-7; 7 bases agree with TRBD1. Germline V gene sequence: CDR1 SGHTA, CDR2 FQGNSA. There are 15 residues in the CDR3. V lost 5 bases to trimming and J lost 3 bases; unmatched junction nucleotides: 10. The CDR3 bases that were read are TGTGCCAGCAGCCTGGTAGGGACAGAACACTACGAG. Translated, it gives CASSLVGTEHYE. The full CDR3 reads CASSLVGTEHYEQYF.

As concerns this clone: The read finishes 3 residues shy of the CDR3 end, and the germline J gene is used to complete it. This chain joins TRBV19 and TRBJ2-2; D might be TRBD1 (6 bases). The CDR3 length is 17 residues. Trimming cost V 4 bases and J 1 base, with 16 bases left between them. Germline V gene data show CDR1 as LNHDA and CDR2 as SQIVND (reference sequence). CDR3 sequence: CASSNGQFSGNTGELFF. CDR3 DNA (partial): TGTGCCAGTAGTAACGGACAGTTCTCCGGGAACACCGGGGAG.

A note on this clone: The CDR3 end is not reached by the read, which stops 3 residues before it; the germline J gene fills it in. This chain links TRBV18 with TRBJ1-2, with 7 bases matching TRBD1. With 5 bases clipped from V and 4 bases from J, the junction kept 4 bases outside the gene matches. From germline, CDR1 is KGHSH and CDR2 LQKENI. The CDR3 covers 13 residues. The CDR3: CASSGQAFYGYTF. The DNA read from the CDR3 is TGTGCCAGCTCAGGACAGGCATTCTATGGC.

A note on this clone: The CDR3 end falls 3 residues outside the read, so it is completed with the germline J gene. The V and J genes are TRBV19 and TRBJ1-2; D uncertain. The CDR3 loop spans 14 amino acids. Trimming took 1 base from V and 2 from J, leaving 8 bases between them. Germline CDR1 and CDR2: LNHDA and SQIVND (reference sequence). The CDR3 loop reads CASSIGLFNYGYTF. The part of the CDR3 DNA that was read is TGTGCCAGTAGTATAGGTCTATTCAACTATGGC.

Concerning this clone itself: The CDR3 end is not reached by the read, which stops 3 residues before it; the germline J gene fills it in. This chain connects TRBV5-1 to TRBJ2-2; no firm D call. The CDR3 sequence is 14 residues long. CDR1 is SGHRS and CDR2 is YFSETQ in the germline V gene. Trimming pared 1 base from V and 4 bases from J, leaving 8 bases between. Partial CDR3 DNA: TGCGCCAGCAGCTTGAGCCTATCCACCGGGGAG. Translated: CASSLSLSTGE. The CDR3 in full is CASSLSLSTGELFF.

Points on this clone: The sequence runs out 3 residues before the end of the CDR3; the remainder is reconstructed from the germline J gene. This specimen includes other DNA sequences encoding the same CDR3. V usage is TRBV6-1 and J usage is TRBJ1-5, with a possible D match to TRBD1 (5 bases). There are 14 residues in the CDR3. With 2 bases removed from V and 2 bases from J, the gap between germline ends came to 7 bases. Germline CDR1 reads MNHNS; CDR2 reads SASEGT. This CDR3 reads CASSETGGNQPQHF. CDR3 DNA (partial): TGTGCCAGCAGTGAAACGGGGGGCAATCAGCCC.

About this clone itself: The CDR3 is cut off 3 residues early in the read; its end comes from the germline J gene. The chain recombines TRBV20-1 with TRBJ2-7; 7 bases are a match to TRBD1. The CDR3 spans 11 residues. In germline, CDR1 is DFQATT, CDR2 SNEGSKA (reference sequence). Losses at the gene ends were 7 bases for V and 2 bases for J; bases not matched to a gene: 2. Incomplete CDR3 DNA: TGCAGTGTTACAGGGGCCTACGAG. Translated: CSVTGAYE. The CDR3 in its entirety is CSVTGAYEQYF.

On this clone: The CDR3 end falls 3 residues outside the read, so it is completed with the germline J gene. The genes are TRBV18 and TRBJ2-2; D possibly corresponds to TRBD1 (6 bases). Looked up from germline, CDR1 is KGHSH and CDR2 is LQKENI. There are 17 residues in the CDR3. V was trimmed by 6 bases and J by 0 bases, leaving 17 bases between them. The sequenced CDR3 bases are TGTGCCAGCTCCCGAGGGGGAGACTCCACGAACACCGGGGAG. This encodes CASSRGGDSTNTGE. The CDR3 in its entirety is CASSRGGDSTNTGELFF. The entire variable domain, with the rest obtained from reference TRBV18 and TRBJ2-2, is as follows: NAGVMQNPRHLVRRRGQEARLRCSPMKGHSHVYWYRQLPEEGLKFMVYLQKENIIDESGMPKERFSAEFPKEGPSILRIQQVVRGDSAAYFCASSRGGDSTNTGELFFGEGSRLTVL.

Notes on this clone: From the germline J gene comes the end of the CDR3, since the read stops 3 residues before it. V usage is TRBV2 and J usage is TRBJ2-7; TRBD2 aligns across 10 bases. This CDR3 has 14 amino acids. Unmatched junction bases numbered 4, after V lost 7 bases and J lost 1 base. In germline, CDR1 is SNHLY, CDR2 FYNNEI. The DNA read from the CDR3 is TGTGCCAGCAAACCGGGACTAGCGTCCTACGAG. Translated: CASKPGLASYE. The whole CDR3 reads CASKPGLASYEQYF.

CDR3 sequence reads: CASSPLDLALNEQFF. CDR3 DNA (partial): TGTGCCAGCTCACCCCTGGATCTAGCGCTCAATGAG. This chain links TRBV18 with TRBJ2-1; D is perhaps TRBD2 (6 bases). The read ends 3 residues shy of where the CDR3 ends; the end is completed using the germline J gene. CDR1 is KGHSH, CDR2 LQKENI, per germline. This CDR3 has 15 amino acids. V was shortened by 3 bases and J by 6 bases, with 15 bases between the two germline ends. Full variable domain (rest looked up from reference TRBV18 and TRBJ2-1): NAGVMQNPRHLVRRRGQEARLRCSPMKGHSHVYWYRQLPEEGLKFMVYLQKENIIDESGMPKERFSAEFPKEGPSILRIQQVVRGDSAAYFCASSPLDLALNEQFFGPGTRLTVL.

Remarks on this clone: The CDR3 goes on 3 residues after the read ends, and that part is filled in from the germline J gene. The V call is TRBV29-1, the J call TRBJ2-3, with TRBD2 matching 10 bases. From germline, CDR1 is SQVTM and CDR2 ANQGSEA. This CDR3 has 15 amino acids. With 3 bases clipped from V and 1 base from J, the junction kept 4 bases outside the gene matches. The DNA read from the CDR3 is TGCAGCGTTGATGTAGCGGGAGGTGGCACAGATACG. Encoded protein: CSVDVAGGGTDT. The complete CDR3 protein is CSVDVAGGGTDTQYF.

A remark on this clone: The read ends 3 residues shy of where the CDR3 ends; the end is completed using the germline J gene. V and J are TRBV19 and TRBJ1-5; 7 nucleotides align to TRBD1. CDR1 LNHDA and CDR2 SQIVND come from the germline V gene (reference sequence). Trimming at V came to 10 bases and at J to 6 bases, leaving 9 bases not matched to a gene. The CDR3 runs 13 residues. The CDR3 sequence is CATRQGIGQPQHF. The DNA read from the CDR3 is TGTGCCACGCGACAGGGAATCGGTCAGCCC.

Comments on this clone: The CDR3 end falls 3 residues outside the read, so it is completed with the germline J gene. The chain carries TRBV7-8 and TRBJ2-5; D could derive from TRBD1 or TRBD2 (6 bases each). This CDR3 region has 15 residues. CDR1 and CDR2 (germline): SGHVS, FQNEAQ. With 2 bases removed from V and 4 bases from J, the gap between germline ends came to 14 bases. CDR3 protein: CASSLRPQGGETQYF. CDR3 bases read: TGTGCCAGCAGCTTAAGGCCACAGGGAGGAGAGACC.

The sequenced part of the CDR3 DNA is TGTGCCAGCAGGATGGGACAGAGCACAGATACG. Amino acids: CASRMGQSTDT. The CDR3 in full is CASRMGQSTDTQYF. The chain employs TRBV2 and TRBJ2-3; 7 bases line up with TRBD1. The read stops 3 residues short of the end of the CDR3; the missing end is completed from the germline J gene. The CDR3 consists of 14 residues. V was pared by 6 bases and J by 0 bases, with 3 bases of the junction left unmatched. Per germline, CDR1 SNHLY and CDR2 FYNNEI. The full variable domain, with the rest looked up from reference TRBV2 and TRBJ2-3, is EPEVTQTPSHQVTQMGQEVILRCVPISNHLYFYWYRQILGQKVEFLVSFYNNEISEKSEIFDDQFSVERPDGSNFTLKIRSTKLEDSAMYFCASRMGQSTDTQYFGPGTRLTVL.

Of note for this clone: The read stops 3 residues short of the end of the CDR3; the missing end is completed from the germline J gene. This chain links TRBV18 with TRBJ2-7; 8 nucleotides agree with TRBD1. The CDR3 loop spans 16 amino acids. Germline trimming cut 2 bases from V and 0 bases from J; bases unmatched to any gene: 6. Germline assignment: CDR1 KGHSH and CDR2 LQKENI. This CDR3 is CASSPRTGLISYEQYF. The part of the CDR3 DNA that was read is TGTGCCAGCTCACCAAGGACAGGGCTCATCTCCTACGAG.

As for this clone: The CDR3 end is not reached by the read, which stops 3 residues before it; the germline J gene fills it in. The chain has TRBV20-1 and TRBJ2-1, with D possibly matching TRBD1 (6 bases). Germline CDR1 and CDR2: DFQATT and SNEGSKA (reference sequence). CDR3 length: 14 residues. V was trimmed by 1 base and J by 9 bases, leaving 16 bases between them. The covered CDR3 bases are TGCAGTGCTAGAGTATCAGGGGCCCCTACTGAG. Translated, it gives CSARVSGAPTE. The entire CDR3 protein reads CSARVSGAPTEQFF.

To note about this clone: Sequencing ends 3 residues short of the CDR3 end; the germline J gene provides the rest. Other nucleotide sequences from this sample produce the same CDR3. The chain joins TRBV7-2 to TRBJ2-2; no firm D call. This CDR3 contains 12 residues. Between the trimmed V and J ends, which lost 4 bases and 3 bases, there was a span of 3 bases. Germline CDR1 is SGHTA and CDR2 is FQGNSA. The sequenced CDR3 bases are TGTGCCAGCAGCTCATACACCGGGGAG. Residues: CASSSYTGE. From start to end, the CDR3 is CASSSYTGELFF.

As to this clone: The read falls 3 residues short of the CDR3 end, and the missing part is taken from the germline J gene. The rearrangement links TRBV5-1 to TRBJ2-2; TRBD2 might be the D (5 bases). This CDR3 spans 18 amino acids. Trimming left V 1 base short and J 5 bases short, with 21 bases between. CDR1 and CDR2 (germline): SGHRS, YFSETQ. CDR3 loop: CASSLWGDGPSGTGELFF. CDR3 DNA (partial): TGCGCCAGCAGCTTGTGGGGAGACGGACCCTCGGGGACCGGGGAG. Variable domain in full (rest from reference TRBV5-1 and TRBJ2-2): KAGVTQTPRYLIKTRGQQVTLSCSPISGHRSVSWYQQTPGQGLQFLFEYFSETQRNKGNFPGRFSGRQFSNSRSEMNVSTLELGDSALYLCASSLWGDGPSGTGELFFGEGSRLTVL.

About this clone: From the germline J gene comes the end of the CDR3, since the read stops 3 residues before it. The chain is built from TRBV19 and TRBJ1-2; D possibly corresponds to TRBD1 (6 bases). Trimming cost V 5 bases and J 4 bases, with 11 bases left between them. The CDR3 length is 13 residues. The V gene's germline CDR1 is LNHDA and CDR2 SQIVND (reference sequence). The part of the CDR3 DNA that was read is TGTGCCAGTAGTCTGGGACACGGCTATGGC. It translates to CASSLGHGYG. The CDR3 in full is CASSLGHGYGYTF.

On this clone: Read coverage stops 3 residues before the CDR3 terminus; the germline J gene supplies the remainder. This chain joins TRBV6-2 or TRBV6-3 and TRBJ2-3, with TRBD1 as a possible D gene (6 bases). Trimming took off 3 bases at V and 3 bases at J, with 16 bases between the two ends. The length of the CDR3 is 16 residues. Germline lookup yields CDR1 MNHEY and CDR2 SVGEGT. The CDR3 DNA, read in part, is TGTGCCAGCAGTTATTCGGCCAGTAGGGGGACAGATACG. This codes for CASSYSASRGTDT. The whole CDR3 sequence is CASSYSASRGTDTQYF.

A note on this clone: The read halts 3 residues ahead of the CDR3 end, with the missing end drawn from the germline J gene. This rearrangement joins TRBV7-1 to TRBJ2-2; 13 nucleotides align to TRBD2. TRBV7-1 is sorted into the ORF group, with uncertain function. Unmatched junction bases numbered 13, after V lost 3 bases and J lost 3 bases. CDR3 length: 20 residues. The CDR3: CASSSKISTSGRADTGELFF. CDR3 DNA (partial): TGTGCCAGCAGCTCCAAGATTTCCACTAGCGGGAGGGCGGACACCGGGGAG.

A word on this clone: The CDR3 goes on 3 residues after the read ends, and that part is filled in from the germline J gene. V gene TRBV5-1 combines with J gene TRBJ2-3; 13 bases line up with TRBD2. There are 15 residues in the CDR3. The V gene end was trimmed by 4 bases and the J gene end by 4 bases; junction bases not matched to a gene: 3. The germline gives CDR1 SGHRS, CDR2 YFSETQ. The sequenced CDR3 bases are TGCGCCAGCAGCAGGACTAGCGGGGGTGCAGATACG. It translates to CASSRTSGGADT. The entire CDR3 protein is CASSRTSGGADTQYF.

In regard to this clone: The CDR3 extends 3 residues past the end of the read, so its final part is completed from the germline J gene. The rearrangement uses TRBV7-3 and TRBJ2-3; TRBD2 agrees at 14 bases. From germline, CDR1 is SGHTA and CDR2 FQGTGA. With 4 bases clipped from V and 3 bases from J, the junction kept 3 bases outside the gene matches. CDR3 length: 16 amino acids. The CDR3: CASSSGTSGSTDTQYF. Partial CDR3 DNA: TGTGCCAGCAGCTCCGGGACTAGCGGGAGTACAGATACG.